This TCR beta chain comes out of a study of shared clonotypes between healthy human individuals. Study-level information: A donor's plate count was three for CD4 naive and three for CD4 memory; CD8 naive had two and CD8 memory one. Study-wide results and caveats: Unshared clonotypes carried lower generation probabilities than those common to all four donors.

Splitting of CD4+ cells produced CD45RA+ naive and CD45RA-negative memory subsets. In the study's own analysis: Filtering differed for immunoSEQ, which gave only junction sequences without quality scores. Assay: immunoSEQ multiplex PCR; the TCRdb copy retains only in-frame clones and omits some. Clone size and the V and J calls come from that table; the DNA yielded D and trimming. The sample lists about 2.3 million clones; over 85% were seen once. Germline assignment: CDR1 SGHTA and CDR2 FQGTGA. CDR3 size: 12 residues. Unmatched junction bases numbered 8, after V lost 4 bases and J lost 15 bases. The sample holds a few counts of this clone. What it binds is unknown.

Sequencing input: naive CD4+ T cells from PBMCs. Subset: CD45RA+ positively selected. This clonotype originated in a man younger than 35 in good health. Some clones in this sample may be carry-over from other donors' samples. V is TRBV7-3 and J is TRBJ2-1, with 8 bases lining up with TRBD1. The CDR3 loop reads CASSSGQGPRFF. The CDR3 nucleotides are TGTGCCAGCAGCTCTGGACAGGGCCCGAGGTTCTTC.